Listed here are 25 T cell receptor beta chains from one sample, sequenced in a study of beta chain features in type 1 diabetes. Every bit of the isolated RNA underwent reverse transcription, so sequencing read expressed TCRB transcripts. TCRdb keeps only in-frame clones here, not all; method: immunoSEQ multiplex PCR. Among 450,000 or so clones listed, more than 9.5% were seen once. The specimen was naive CD4+ T cells from blood. The receptors shown here come from a young woman in good health.

The chain joins TRBV7-2 to TRBJ2-7; D possibly corresponds to TRBD2 (6 bases). The CDR3 sequence is 13 residues long. Between the trimmed V and J ends, which lost 5 bases and 3 bases, there was a span of 11 bases. Germline V gives CDR1 SGHTA, CDR2 FQGNSA. The CDR3 is CASSPRTIYEQYV. The CDR3 bases are TGTGCCAGCAGCCCCAGGACTATCTACGAGCAGTACGTC.

The rearrangement links TRBV9 to TRBJ2-1; 8 bases agree with TRBD1. CDR3 length: 14 amino acids. The J segment lost 4 bases and the V segment lost 6 bases, leaving 6 bases of the junction unmatched. Per germline, CDR1 SGDLS and CDR2 YYNGEE. CDR3 DNA sequence: TGTGCCAGCACCCGGACAGGGCGGTACAATGAGCAGTTCTTC. This sequence encodes CASTRTGRYNEQFF.

J is TRBJ1-1 and V is TRBV30, with D possibly TRBD1 on 5 matching bases. V lost 0 bases to trimming and J lost 1 base, with 9 bases between them. There are 14 residues in the CDR3. Per germline, CDR1 GTSNPN and CDR2 SVGIG (reference sequence). CDR3: CAWSVAGRNTEAFF. The CDR3 DNA follows: TGTGCCTGGAGTGTGGCAGGGAGGAACACTGAAGCTTTCTTT.

The rearrangement links TRBV18 to TRBJ2-4; no firm D call. The CDR3 is 14 residues long. CDR1 KGHSH and CDR2 LQKENI come from the germline V gene. Trimming stripped 3 bases from V and 6 bases from J, with 12 bases between. CDR3: CASSPISDGNIQYF. DNA of the CDR3: TGTGCCAGCTCACCGATATCGGACGGAAACATTCAGTACTTC.

The rearrangement uses TRBV5-1 and TRBJ2-5; D is possibly TRBD1 (6 bases). The V and J ends lost 4 bases and 5 bases respectively, with 12 bases between them. The CDR3 consists of 13 residues. Germline lookup yields CDR1 SGHRS and CDR2 YFSETQ. This CDR3 reads CASSPGEPETQYF. The CDR3 region has the DNA TGCGCCAGCAGCCCAGGGGAGCCGGAGACCCAGTACTTC.

A few counts support this clone. V is TRBV13 and J is TRBJ1-1; D remains unclear. The V end was cut by 8 bases, the J end by 1 base, with 14 bases between. This CDR3 is built from 14 residues. CDR1 is PRHDT and CDR2 is FYEKMQ in the germline V gene (reference sequence). This chain's CDR3 is CASRHGTQNTEAFF. The CDR3 DNA reads as TGTGCCAGCCGCCATGGCACACAGAACACTGAAGCTTTCTTT. Complete variable domain (other parts from reference TRBV13 and TRBJ1-1): AAGVIQSPRHLIKEKRETATLKCYPIPRHDTVYWYQQGPGQDPQFLISFYEKMQSDKGSIPDRFSAQQFSDYHSELNMSSLELGDSALYFCASRHGTQNTEAFFGQGTRLTVV.

This clone occurred a few times. This chain joins TRBV25-1 and TRBJ1-3, with D unclear. V lost 4 bases and J lost 1, with 5 bases in between. Per germline, CDR1 MGHDK and CDR2 SYGVNS. This CDR3 is built from 13 residues. Here the CDR3 reads CASSAGSGNTIYF. CDR3 bases: TGTGCCAGCAGTGCGGGGTCTGGAAACACCATATATTTT.

The gene calls are TRBV29-1 and TRBJ2-1; tentatively, D is TRBD1 (5 bases). Germline lookup yields CDR1 SQVTM and CDR2 ANQGSEA. V shed 4 bases and J shed 5 bases, with 12 bases lying between them. CDR3 length: 13 amino acids. The CDR3 bases are TGCAGCGTTGGGGGCTTTGGAGACAATGAGCAGTTCTTC. This codes for CSVGGFGDNEQFF.

The chain uses TRBV7-8 and TRBJ1-2; tentative D call: TRBD1 (5 bases). Per the germline V gene, CDR1 is SGHVS and CDR2 is FQNEAQ. V lost 4 bases and J 3 bases, leaving 18 bases between the germline ends. This CDR3 contains 16 residues. The CDR3 DNA sequence: TGTGCCAGCAGCTCTGGTCGGGACCCTAAACACTATGGCTACACCTTC. Translation gives CASSSGRDPKHYGYTF. Full variable domain (missing parts from reference TRBV7-8 and TRBJ1-2): GAGVSQSPRYKVAKRGQDVALRCDPISGHVSLFWYQQALGQGPEFLTYFQNEAQLDKSGLPSDRFFAERPEGSVSTLKIQRTQQEDSAVYLCASSSGRDPKHYGYTFGSGTRLTVV.

The chain has TRBV2 and TRBJ2-7; D gene ambiguous. This CDR3 comprises 12 residues. The germline V and J ends were trimmed by 4 bases and 4 bases, with 8 bases remaining between them. Looked up from germline, CDR1 is SNHLY and CDR2 is FYNNEI. The CDR3: CASSVVGYEQYV. The CDR3 DNA follows: TGTGCCAGCAGTGTGGTAGGGTACGAGCAGTACGTC.

The rearrangement links TRBV7-2 to TRBJ2-1; TRBD1 matches 9 bases. The V gene's germline CDR1 is SGHTA and CDR2 FQGNSA. CDR3 length equals 16 residues. V lost 1 base, J lost 6 bases, and 7 bases stayed unmatched. For the CDR3, the DNA is TGTGCCAGCAGCTTAGTCGGGACAGGGATACGCAATGAGCAGTTCTTC. Protein: CASSLVGTGIRNEQFF. The full variable domain, in which reference TRBV7-2 and TRBJ2-1 provide the parts outside the CDR3, is GAGVSQSPSNKVTEKGKDVELRCDPISGHTALYWYRQSLGQGLEFLIYFQGNSAPDKSGLPSDRFSAERTGGSVSTLTIQRTQQEDSAVYLCASSLVGTGIRNEQFFGPGTRLTVL.

The chain recombines TRBV30 with TRBJ1-4, with a possible D match to TRBD1 (6 bases). Germline V gene sequence: CDR1 GTSNPN, CDR2 SVGIG (reference sequence). The CDR3 sequence is 15 residues long. V was cut by 3 bases and J by 6 bases, with 17 bases left in between. CDR3 sequence (DNA): TGTGCCTGGAGCCCTTTTAGGGGGGGGGATGAAAAACTGTTTTTT. Translated, it gives CAWSPFRGGDEKLFF.

The V gene is TRBV7-2, the J gene TRBJ2-2, with D perhaps matching TRBD1 or TRBD2 (5 bases each). CDR1 SGHTA and CDR2 FQGNSA come from the germline V gene. The CDR3 length is 18 residues. Trimming pared 5 bases from V and 1 base from J, leaving 20 bases between. The CDR3 sequence is CASSPNFGGAQNTGELFF. The CDR3 DNA follows: TGTGCCAGCAGCCCGAATTTTGGGGGTGCCCAGAACACCGGGGAGCTGTTTTTT.

This clone came up a few times. The chain employs TRBV5-1 and TRBJ2-5; 8 nucleotides match TRBD1. Unmatched junction bases numbered 5, after V lost 4 bases and J lost 0 bases. This CDR3 is built from 15 residues. The germline V gene encodes CDR1 SGHRS and CDR2 YFSETQ. CDR3 in DNA: TGCGCCAGCAGCGGCGGGGACAGGTACCAAGAGACCCAGTACTTC. Translating gives CASSGGDRYQETQYF.

V is TRBV4-3 and J is TRBJ2-1; TRBD2 aligns across 12 bases. The V segment lost 3 bases and the J segment 8 bases; nucleotides outside the gene matches: 5. The CDR3 sequence is 15 residues long. CDR1 and CDR2 from the germline V gene are LGHNA and YSLEER. In DNA form, the CDR3 reads TGCGCCAGCAGCCAGAGGACTAGCGGGAACTATGAGCAGTTCTTC. Translating it yields CASSQRTSGNYEQFF.

This clone was picked up a small number of times. This chain links TRBV6-6 with TRBJ2-5, with TRBD1 identical over 7 bases. The CDR3 covers 14 residues. Germline loops: CDR1 MNHNY, CDR2 SVGAGI (reference sequence). Trimming at V came to 2 bases and at J to 2 bases, leaving 2 bases not matched to a gene. As DNA, the CDR3 is TGTGCCAGCAGTTACGGGGGACAGCAAGAGACCCAGTACTTC. Protein product: CASSYGGQQETQYF.

This clone was recorded a few times. J is TRBJ1-1 and V is TRBV29-1, with D unresolved. V lost 8 bases and J lost 7, with 23 bases in between. CDR3 length: 14 residues. Germline CDR1 is SQVTM and CDR2 is ANQGSEA. This CDR3 reads CSPWTLTRAHEAFF. The CDR3 DNA sequence: TGCAGCCCCTGGACCCTAACGAGAGCTCATGAAGCTTTCTTT.

The table lists this clone with a few counts. A much larger clonotype is one base distant, so this may be a read error. The V and J genes are TRBV11-3 and TRBJ2-1; D gene ambiguous. Germline V gene lookup returns CDR1 SGHNT and CDR2 YENEEA. V gave up 2 bases and J gave up 8 bases, with 4 bases separating them. This CDR3 contains 11 residues. CDR3 sequence reads: CASSLSDEQFF. In nucleotides, the CDR3 is TGTGCCAGCAGCTTATCGGATGAGCAGTTCTTC.

The chain joins TRBV4-3 to TRBJ2-2; D gene uncertain. The CDR3 runs to 15 residues. The germline V and J ends were trimmed by 0 bases and 5 bases, with 10 bases remaining between them. Germline CDR1 is LGHNA and CDR2 is YSLEER. CDR3 nucleotide sequence: TGCGCCAGCAGCCAAGATCCCCAAGATACCGGGGAGCTGTTTTTT. This encodes CASSQDPQDTGELFF.

This rearrangement joins TRBV5-1 to TRBJ2-2, with no clear D. Germline V gene sequence: CDR1 SGHRS, CDR2 YFSETQ. The CDR3 spans 15 residues. V lost 0 bases and J 1 base, leaving 7 bases between the germline ends. CDR3 residues: CASSLVALNTGELFF. DNA of the CDR3: TGCGCCAGCAGCTTGGTGGCCCTGAACACCGGGGAGCTGTTTTTT.

The genes are TRBV5-1 and TRBJ2-7, with 11 bases lining up with TRBD1. V shed 3 bases and J 2 bases; nucleotides not matched to a gene: 1. The CDR3 has 14 amino acids. Germline lookup yields CDR1 SGHRS and CDR2 YFSETQ. For the CDR3, the DNA is TGCGCCAGCAGCTGGGGACAGGGGGCCTACGAGCAGTACGTC. This gives the protein CASSWGQGAYEQYV.

A few counts support this clone. This chain joins TRBV23-1 and TRBJ2-5; no definite D call. TRBV23-1 is filed as an ORF, its function uncertain. Between the trimmed V and J ends, which lost 6 bases and 3 bases, there was a span of 11 bases. CDR3 size: 13 residues. CDR3 bases: TGCGCCAGCAGGAACAGACGTGAAGAGACCCAGTACTTC. This codes for CASRNRREETQYF.

In its sample, this clone was seen a few times. The chain recombines TRBV11-1 with TRBJ2-1, with D possibly TRBD1 on 5 matching bases. From germline, CDR1 is SGHAT and CDR2 FQDESV (reference sequence). The CDR3 sequence is 17 residues long. Trimming took 5 bases from V and 6 from J, leaving 23 bases between them. CDR3 sequence reads: CASSVTYSPRAGNEQFF. CDR3 nucleotide sequence: TGTGCCAGCAGCGTGACTTATAGCCCCAGGGCCGGCAATGAGCAGTTCTTC.

The chain recombines TRBV4-1 with TRBJ2-4; tentative D call: TRBD2 (5 bases). The germline V gene has CDR1 MGHRA and CDR2 YSYEKL. The V gene lost 0 bases and the J gene lost 12 bases, with 21 bases spanning the gap. This CDR3 region has 16 residues. CDR3: CASSQERSDSTYHQYF. CDR3 DNA sequence: TGCGCCAGCAGCCAAGAAAGATCGGACTCAACTTACCATCAGTACTTC.

Only a few counts were recorded for this clone. The chain recombines TRBV4-1 with TRBJ1-4, with 7 bases identical to TRBD1. The CDR3 is made up of 16 amino acids. The germline gives CDR1 MGHRA, CDR2 YSYEKL. J lost 6 bases, V lost 4 bases, and 11 bases had no gene match. CDR3 sequence: CASSRQGHAPDEKLFF. The CDR3, as DNA: TGCGCCAGCAGCCGACAGGGACACGCGCCGGATGAAAAACTGTTTTTT.